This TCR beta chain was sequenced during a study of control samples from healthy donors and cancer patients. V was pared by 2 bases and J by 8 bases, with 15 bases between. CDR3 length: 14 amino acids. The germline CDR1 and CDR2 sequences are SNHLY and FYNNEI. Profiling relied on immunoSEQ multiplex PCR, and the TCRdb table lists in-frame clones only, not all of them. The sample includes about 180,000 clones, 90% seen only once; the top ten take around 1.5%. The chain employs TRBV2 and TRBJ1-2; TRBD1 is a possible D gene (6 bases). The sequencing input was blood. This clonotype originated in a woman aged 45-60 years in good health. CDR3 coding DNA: TGTGCCAGCAGTGAAATCGGGGGCGTGAGGGGCTACACCTTC. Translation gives CASSEIGGVRGYTF.